A single sample gave rise to the 17 T cell receptor beta chains below, sequenced in a study of a mutant IDH1 vaccine in newly diagnosed glioma. Time point described: baseline, week 1 (first vaccination visit). The treatment denotes: pre-vaccination baseline after standard-of-care therapy. Libraries were prepared by immunoSEQ multiplex PCR; TCRdb keeps only in-frame clonotypes and omits some of them. This sample has just under 95,000 clones, with roughly 77% found just once. The source was PBMCs, collected from a glioma patient treated with radiotherapy, temozolomide or both. These receptor sequences come from a man aged 35-49 years with glioma.

This clone has only one observation. The V call is TRBV7-9, the J call TRBJ2-7; perhaps TRBD1 as D (6 bases). The V end lost 5 bases, the J end lost 5 bases, and 19 bases lay between the germline ends. This CDR3 contains 15 residues. The germline gives CDR1 SEHNR, CDR2 FQNEAQ (reference sequence). For the CDR3, the DNA is TGTGCCAGCAGCGCACCGGGACAAGCTCGTCACGAGCAGTACTTC. Translation gives CASSAPGQARHEQYF.

The gene calls are TRBV29-1 and TRBJ2-7; 10 nucleotides align to TRBD2. The CDR3 loop spans 15 amino acids. Looked up from germline, CDR1 is SQVTM and CDR2 is ANQGSEA. Trimming cost V 4 bases and J 5 bases; bases outside gene matches: 11. The CDR3 DNA reads as TGCAGCGTTGCGGGGAACGAGCGGGAGGGGAACGAGCAGTACTTC. Protein: CSVAGNEREGNEQYF.

The chain uses TRBV6-1 and TRBJ2-7, with 7 bases matching TRBD1. V lost 6 bases, J lost 0 bases, and 5 bases stayed unmatched. The CDR3 is made up of 14 amino acids. The germline CDR1 and CDR2 sequences are MNHNS and SASEGT. CDR3 DNA sequence: TGTGCCAGCAGCCAACCAGGGGGCTCCTACGAGCAGTACTTC. It is translated as CASSQPGGSYEQYF.

The DNA of the CDR3 is TGTGCCAGCAGTGGACTAGCGGGAAGGCCTATCGAGCAGTACTTC. Translated, it gives CASSGLAGRPIEQYF. The rearrangement uses TRBV28 and TRBJ2-7; TRBD2 matches 12 bases. Trimming removed 5 bases from V and 6 bases from J; junction bases left unmatched: 8. This CDR3 is 15 amino acids long. Germline V gene data show CDR1 as MDHEN and CDR2 as SYDVKM.

The CDR3 DNA reads as TGTGCCAGCAGCGTAGCTCTACGGGCAGGGGGCTCCCATTTTTATGAGCAGTTCTTC. The encoded protein is CASSVALRAGGSHFYEQFF. This sequence joins TRBV9 and TRBJ2-1; 8 bases are shared with TRBD1. Germline V gene lookup returns CDR1 SGDLS and CDR2 YYNGEE. Trimming at V came to 0 bases and at J to 8 bases, leaving 19 bases not matched to a gene. The CDR3 loop spans 19 amino acids.

The chain links TRBV6-5 to TRBJ1-1; unclear D gene. The CDR3 contains 11 residues. The V gene's germline CDR1 is MNHEY and CDR2 SVGAGI. V was trimmed by 6 bases and J by 1 base, leaving 3 bases between them. The CDR3 reads CASSRNTEAFF. CDR3 bases: TGTGCCAGCAGCCGGAACACTGAAGCTTTCTTT.

This sequence joins TRBV2 and TRBJ1-1; 9 bases fit TRBD1. Germline CDR1 reads SNHLY; CDR2 reads FYNNEI. The CDR3 runs 16 residues. V was clipped by 4 bases and J by 6 bases; unmatched bases: 12. The CDR3 protein is CASSGTGDIGLAEAFF. The DNA for the CDR3 is TGTGCCAGCAGTGGGACAGGGGATATAGGTTTGGCTGAAGCTTTCTTT.

The J gene is TRBJ2-1, the V gene TRBV9, with 10 nucleotides matching TRBD2. The CDR3 is made up of 15 amino acids. Germline V gives CDR1 SGDLS, CDR2 YYNGEE. The V gene end was trimmed by 3 bases and the J gene end by 2 bases; junction bases not matched to a gene: 2. CDR3 residues: CASSEAGGPYNEQFF. Here the CDR3 DNA reads TGTGCCAGCAGCGAAGCGGGAGGGCCCTACAATGAGCAGTTCTTC. Together with reference TRBV9 and TRBJ2-1, the CDR3 gives the full variable domain: DSGVTQTPKHLITATGQRVTLRCSPRSGDLSVYWYQQSLDQGLQFLIQYYNGEERAKGNILERFSAQQFPDLHSELNLSSLELGDSALYFCASSEAGGPYNEQFFGPGTRLTVL.

This clone was detected many times. This rearrangement joins TRBV7-2 to TRBJ1-5, with D unclear. The CDR3 has 13 residues. Germline V gene sequence: CDR1 SGHTA, CDR2 FQGNSA. Trimming removed 1 base at V and 4 bases at J, with 5 bases between. This chain's CDR3 is CASSLGVNQPQHF. CDR3 in DNA: TGTGCCAGCAGCTTAGGGGTAAATCAGCCCCAGCATTTT.

This clone was counted many times. The chain has TRBV7-2 and TRBJ1-4, with a weak D call TRBD1 (6 bases). Trimming took off 2 bases at V and 5 bases at J, with 12 bases between the two ends. This CDR3 contains 15 residues. CDR1 is SGHTA and CDR2 is FQGNSA in the germline V gene. CDR3 coding DNA: TGTGCCAGCAGCTTAATACAGGGAACCAATGAAAAACTGTTTTTT. Translation gives CASSLIQGTNEKLFF.

In DNA form, the CDR3 reads TGTGCCAGCAGCTCCACAGCGCCCAGGGACAGGGGTCTTGAGCAGTACTTC. This sequence encodes CASSSTAPRDRGLEQYF. This chain connects TRBV11-2 to TRBJ2-7, with 10 bases matching TRBD1. CDR3 length: 17 residues. The J segment lost 7 bases and the V segment lost 4 bases, leaving 16 bases of the junction unmatched. The V gene's germline CDR1 is SGHAT and CDR2 FQNNGV.

This chain uses TRBV2 with TRBJ1-4, with D maybe TRBD1 (6 bases). The germline CDR1 and CDR2 sequences are SNHLY and FYNNEI. The CDR3 runs 14 residues. Trimming took off 8 bases at V and 8 bases at J, with 18 bases between the two ends. The CDR3 reads CASGRGLGNEKLFF. The CDR3 region has the DNA TGTGCCAGCGGGAGGGGGTTGGGGAACGAAAAACTGTTTTTT.

The CDR3 DNA reads as TGTGCCAGCTCATCCTTTGCAGCCACGTCGGAGACCCAGTACTTC. Protein: CASSSFAATSETQYF. The chain employs TRBV18 and TRBJ2-5; no clear D gene. The CDR3 spans 15 residues. V shed 5 bases and J shed 5 bases, with 18 bases lying between them. Germline V gene lookup returns CDR1 KGHSH and CDR2 LQKENI.

V is TRBV7-2 and J is TRBJ2-3; D remains unclear. Trimming removed 5 bases at V and 5 bases at J, with 14 bases between. CDR3 size: 14 residues. Germline V gene data show CDR1 as SGHTA and CDR2 as FQGNSA. The CDR3 here is CASSQVGSRDTQYF. In DNA, the CDR3 is TGTGCCAGCAGCCAGGTGGGGTCAAGAGATACGCAGTATTTT.

The CDR3 region has the DNA TGTGCCAGCACGACTAGCGCGACAGATACGCAGTATTTT. Its protein product is CASTTSATDTQYF. This chain uses TRBV5-4 with TRBJ2-3; TRBD2 aligns across 8 bases. Losses at the gene ends were 6 bases for V and 3 bases for J; bases not matched to a gene: 3. Germline V gives CDR1 SGHNT, CDR2 YYREEE (reference sequence). The length of the CDR3 is 13 residues. Combining the CDR3 with reference TRBV5-4 and TRBJ2-3 gives the whole variable domain ETGVTQSPTHLIKTRGQQVTLRCSSQSGHNTVSWYQQALGQGPQFIFQYYREEENGRGNFPPRFSGLQFPNYSSELNVNALELDDSALYLCASTTSATDTQYFGPGTRLTVL.

This clone was observed once. This chain connects TRBV6-4 to TRBJ1-6, with 8 positions matching TRBD1. The J segment lost 7 bases and the V segment lost 3 bases, leaving 2 bases of the junction unmatched. The germline gives CDR1 MRHNA, CDR2 SNTAGT. The CDR3 contains 14 residues. In nucleotides, the CDR3 is TGTGCCAGCAGTGAAAGGACAGGGAATTCACCCCTCCACTTT. It codes for CASSERTGNSPLHF.

This clone was observed once. The chain employs TRBV10-2 and TRBJ1-5; possibly TRBD1 for D (5 bases). V was trimmed by 0 bases and J by 3 bases, leaving 9 bases between them. In germline, CDR1 is WSHSY, CDR2 SAAADI. This CDR3 spans 15 amino acids. DNA of the CDR3: TGCGCCAGCAGTGAGTCCGGGGGAGACAATCAGCCCCAGCATTTT. It codes for CASSESGGDNQPQHF.